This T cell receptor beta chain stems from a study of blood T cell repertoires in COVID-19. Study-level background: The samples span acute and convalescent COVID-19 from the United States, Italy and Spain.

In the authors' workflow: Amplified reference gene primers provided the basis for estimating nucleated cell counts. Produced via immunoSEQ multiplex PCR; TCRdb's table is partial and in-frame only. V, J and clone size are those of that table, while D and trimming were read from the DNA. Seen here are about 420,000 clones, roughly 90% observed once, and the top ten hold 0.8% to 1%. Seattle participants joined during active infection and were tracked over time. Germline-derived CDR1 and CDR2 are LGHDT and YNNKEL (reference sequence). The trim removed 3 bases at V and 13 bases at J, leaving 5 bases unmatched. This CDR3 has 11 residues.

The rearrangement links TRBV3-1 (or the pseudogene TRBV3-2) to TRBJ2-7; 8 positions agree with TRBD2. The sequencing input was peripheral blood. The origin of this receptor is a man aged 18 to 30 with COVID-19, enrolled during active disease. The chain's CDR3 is CASSQGGRFYF. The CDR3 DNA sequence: TGTGCCAGCAGCCAGGGCGGGAGGTTCTACTTC.